This T cell receptor beta chain was found in a study of T cell responses to AZD1222 COVID-19 vaccine. Findings and caveats of the study: Donor demographics were predominantly white British with a female majority; clonal diversity may be underestimated.

Worth noting for this clone: Its antigen is still unknown.

V was pared by 5 bases and J by 2 bases, with 16 bases between. CDR3 length: 15 amino acids. The germline CDR1 and CDR2 sequences are MNHEY and SMNVEV (reference sequence). Analyses pooled second doses at about 4 or about 12 weeks. Only in-frame clones appear in the TCRdb table, and some are missing; sequencing was by immunoSEQ multiplex PCR. The sample carries about 46,000 clones, roughly 90% recorded once. This chain uses TRBV27 with TRBJ2-7; D unclear. This clonotype was obtained from an adult who received the AZD1222 COVID-19 vaccine. This specimen consisted of peripheral blood, obtained 28 days after the second AZD1222 dose. This chain's CDR3 is CASSPLGQATYEQYF. The CDR3 DNA sequence: TGTGCCAGCAGTCCCCTCGGCCAGGCCACCTACGAGCAGTACTTC.